This TCR beta chain was sequenced for a study of T cells in Graves' hyperthyroidism and ophthalmopathy. The study's findings and limits: Classification by a 13 V-J model distinguished ophthalmopathy from stable hyperthyroidism.

The ends were cut back, 4 bases at V and 5 bases at J, with 15 bases in the middle. This CDR3 region has 14 residues. The germline gives CDR1 SNHLY, CDR2 FYNNEI. It was considered stable Graves' hyperthyroidism when ophthalmopathy did not progress within 18 months. The authors obtained PBMCs from over 8 ml of fresh peripheral blood. RNA transcripts served as the template for amplifying TCR beta CDR3 regions. A first-round RT-PCR of the TCR CDR3 used the HTBI primer set. TCRdb re-called the multiplex PCR reads with MiXCR, one entry per CDR3 protein. The data contain approximately 210,000 distinct CDR3 sequences, 17% of them singletons. Points on this clonotype: Antigen unknown.

The clonotype comes from a man aged 45-65 years with Graves' hyperthyroidism. The sequenced sample consisted of blood. This rearrangement joins TRBV2 to TRBJ2-7; D is tentatively TRBD1 or TRBD2 (5 bases each). The CDR3 here is CASSGQMGVDEQYF. In DNA, the CDR3 is TGTGCCAGCAGTGGACAGATGGGGGTCGACGAGCAGTACTTC.